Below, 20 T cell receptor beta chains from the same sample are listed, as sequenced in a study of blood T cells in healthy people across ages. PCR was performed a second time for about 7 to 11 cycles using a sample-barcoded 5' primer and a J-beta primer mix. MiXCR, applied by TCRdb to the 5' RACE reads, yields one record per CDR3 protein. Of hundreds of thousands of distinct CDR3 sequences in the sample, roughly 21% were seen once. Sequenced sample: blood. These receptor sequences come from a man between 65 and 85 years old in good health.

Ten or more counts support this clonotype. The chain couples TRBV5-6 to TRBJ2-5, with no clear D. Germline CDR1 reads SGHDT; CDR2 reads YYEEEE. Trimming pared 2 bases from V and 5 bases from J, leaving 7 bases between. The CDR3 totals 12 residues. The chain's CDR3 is CASSFQVETQYF. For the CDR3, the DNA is TGTGCCAGCAGCTTTCAGGTTGAGACCCAGTACTTC. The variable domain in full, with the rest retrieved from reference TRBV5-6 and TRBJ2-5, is DAGVTQSPTHLIKTRGQQVTLRCSPKSGHDTVSWYQQALGQGPQFIFQYYEEEERQRGNFPDRFSGHQFPNYSSELNVNALLLGDSALYLCASSFQVETQYFGPGTRLLVL.

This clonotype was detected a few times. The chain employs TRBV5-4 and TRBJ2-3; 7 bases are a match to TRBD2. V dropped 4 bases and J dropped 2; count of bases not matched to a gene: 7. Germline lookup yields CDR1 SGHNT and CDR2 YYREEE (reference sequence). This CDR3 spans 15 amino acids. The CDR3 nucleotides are TGTGCCAGCAGCCCGGGACTAACGGACACAGATACGCAGTATTTT. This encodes CASSPGLTDTDTQYF.

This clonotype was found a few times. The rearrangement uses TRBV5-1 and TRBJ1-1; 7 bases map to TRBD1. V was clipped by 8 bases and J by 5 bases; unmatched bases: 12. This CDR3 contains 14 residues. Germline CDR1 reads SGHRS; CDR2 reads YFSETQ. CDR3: CASRNPTGRTEAFF. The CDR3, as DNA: TGCGCCAGTAGAAACCCGACAGGGAGGACTGAAGCTTTCTTT. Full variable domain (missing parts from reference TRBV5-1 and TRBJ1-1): KAGVTQTPRYLIKTRGQQVTLSCSPISGHRSVSWYQQTPGQGLQFLFEYFSETQRNKGNFPGRFSGRQFSNSRSEMNVSTLELGDSALYLCASRNPTGRTEAFFGQGTRLTVV.

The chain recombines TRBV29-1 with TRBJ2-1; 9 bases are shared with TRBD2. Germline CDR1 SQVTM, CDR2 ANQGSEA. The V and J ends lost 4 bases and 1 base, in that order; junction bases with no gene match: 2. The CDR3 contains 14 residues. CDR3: CSVGAGGSYNEQFF. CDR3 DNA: TGCAGCGTTGGAGCGGGAGGATCCTACAATGAGCAGTTCTTC.

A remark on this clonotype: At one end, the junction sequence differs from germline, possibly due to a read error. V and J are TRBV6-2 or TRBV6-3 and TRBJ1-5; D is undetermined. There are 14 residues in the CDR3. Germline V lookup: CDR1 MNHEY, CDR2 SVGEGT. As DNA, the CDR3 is TGTGCCAGCAGTTATGCCGGTAGCAATCAGCCCCAGCACTTT. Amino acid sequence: CASSYAGSNQPQHF.

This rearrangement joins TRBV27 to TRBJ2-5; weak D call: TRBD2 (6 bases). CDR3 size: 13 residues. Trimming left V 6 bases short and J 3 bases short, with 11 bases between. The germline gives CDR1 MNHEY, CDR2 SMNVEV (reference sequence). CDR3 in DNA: TGTGCCAGCAGGCGTGGCGGGAAAGAGACCCAGTACTTC. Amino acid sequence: CASRRGGKETQYF.

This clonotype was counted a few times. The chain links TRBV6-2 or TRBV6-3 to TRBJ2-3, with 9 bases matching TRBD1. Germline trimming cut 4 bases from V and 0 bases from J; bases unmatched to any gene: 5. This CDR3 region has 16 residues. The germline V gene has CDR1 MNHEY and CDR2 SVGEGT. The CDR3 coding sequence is TGTGCCAGCAGTTCCGGGACAGGGCTCAGCACAGATACGCAGTATTTT. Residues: CASSSGTGLSTDTQYF.

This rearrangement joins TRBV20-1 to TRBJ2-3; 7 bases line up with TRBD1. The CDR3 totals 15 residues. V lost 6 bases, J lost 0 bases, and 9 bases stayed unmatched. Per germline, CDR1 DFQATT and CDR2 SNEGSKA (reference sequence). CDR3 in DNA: TGCAGTGCAAATTCCCCACAGGGGAGCACAGATACGCAGTATTTT. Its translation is CSANSPQGSTDTQYF.

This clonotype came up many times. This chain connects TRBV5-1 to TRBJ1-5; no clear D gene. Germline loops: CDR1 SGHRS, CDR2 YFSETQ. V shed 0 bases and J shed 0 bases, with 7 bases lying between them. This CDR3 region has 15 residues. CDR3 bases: TGCGCCAGCAGCTTGGGAGGGTATAGCAATCAGCCCCAGCATTTT. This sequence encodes CASSLGGYSNQPQHF.

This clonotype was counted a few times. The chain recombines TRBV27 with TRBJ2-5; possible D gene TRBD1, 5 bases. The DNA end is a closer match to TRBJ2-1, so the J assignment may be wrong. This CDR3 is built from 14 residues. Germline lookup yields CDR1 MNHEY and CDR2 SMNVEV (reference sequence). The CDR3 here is CASSPTDSYNEQFF. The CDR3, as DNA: TGTGCCAGCAGTCCTACTGACAGCTACAATGAGCAGTTCTTC.

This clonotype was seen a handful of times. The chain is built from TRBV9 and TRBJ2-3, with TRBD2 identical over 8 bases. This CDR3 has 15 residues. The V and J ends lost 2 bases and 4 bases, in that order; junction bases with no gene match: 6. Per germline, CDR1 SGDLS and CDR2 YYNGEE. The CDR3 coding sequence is TGTGCCAGCAGCGTGGCGAATAGCGGGGCAGATACGCAGTATTTT. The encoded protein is CASSVANSGADTQYF.

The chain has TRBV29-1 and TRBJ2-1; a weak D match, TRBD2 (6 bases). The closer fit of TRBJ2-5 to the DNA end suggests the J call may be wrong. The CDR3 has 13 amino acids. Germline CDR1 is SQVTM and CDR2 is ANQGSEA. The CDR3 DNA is TGCAGCGTTGAGTCGGGAGCGGCGGAGACCCAGTACTTC. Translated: CSVESGAAETQYF.

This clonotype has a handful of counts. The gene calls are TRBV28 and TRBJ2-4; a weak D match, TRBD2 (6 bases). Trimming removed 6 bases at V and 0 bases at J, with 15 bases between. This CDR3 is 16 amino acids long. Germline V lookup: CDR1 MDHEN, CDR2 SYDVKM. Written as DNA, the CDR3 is TGTGCCAGCAGAACCGGGACTCCAATAGCCAAAAACATTCAGTACTTC. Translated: CASRTGTPIAKNIQYF.

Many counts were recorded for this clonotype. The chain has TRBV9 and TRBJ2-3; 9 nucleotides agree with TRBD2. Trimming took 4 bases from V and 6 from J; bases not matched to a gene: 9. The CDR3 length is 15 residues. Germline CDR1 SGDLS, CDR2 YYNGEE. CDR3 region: CASSNSGRGWDTQYF. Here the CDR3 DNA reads TGTGCCAGCAGCAATAGCGGGAGAGGTTGGGATACGCAGTATTTT. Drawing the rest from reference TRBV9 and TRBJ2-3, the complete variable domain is DSGVTQTPKHLITATGQRVTLRCSPRSGDLSVYWYQQSLDQGLQFLIQYYNGEERAKGNILERFSAQQFPDLHSELNLSSLELGDSALYFCASSNSGRGWDTQYFGPGTRLTVL.

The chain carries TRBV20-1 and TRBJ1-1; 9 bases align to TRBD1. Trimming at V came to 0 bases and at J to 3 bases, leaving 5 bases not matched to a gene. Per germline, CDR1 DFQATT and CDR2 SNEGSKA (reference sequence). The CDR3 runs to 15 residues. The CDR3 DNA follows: TGCAGTGCTAGAGACTCTACAGGGGGCTACACTGAAGCTTTCTTT. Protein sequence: CSARDSTGGYTEAFF.

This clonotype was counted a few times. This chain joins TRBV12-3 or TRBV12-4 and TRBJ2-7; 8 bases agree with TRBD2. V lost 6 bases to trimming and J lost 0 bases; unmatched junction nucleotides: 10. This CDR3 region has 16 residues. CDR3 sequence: CASSRTSGHSSYEQYF. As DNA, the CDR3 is TGTGCCAGCAGCAGAACTAGCGGCCATAGCTCCTACGAGCAGTACTTC.

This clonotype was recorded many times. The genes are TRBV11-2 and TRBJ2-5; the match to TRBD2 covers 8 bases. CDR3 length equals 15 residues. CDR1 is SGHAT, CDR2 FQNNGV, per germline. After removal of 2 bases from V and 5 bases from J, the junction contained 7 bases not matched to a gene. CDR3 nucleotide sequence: TGTGCCAGCAGCTTAACCGCGGGAGGAGGGGAGACCCAGTACTTC. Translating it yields CASSLTAGGGETQYF.

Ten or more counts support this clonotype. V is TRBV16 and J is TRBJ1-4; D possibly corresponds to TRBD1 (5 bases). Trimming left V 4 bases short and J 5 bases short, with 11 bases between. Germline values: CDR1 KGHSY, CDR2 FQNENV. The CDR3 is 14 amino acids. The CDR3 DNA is TGTGCCAGCAGCCCAGGATGGGGGAATGAAAAACTGTTTTTT. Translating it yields CASSPGWGNEKLFF.

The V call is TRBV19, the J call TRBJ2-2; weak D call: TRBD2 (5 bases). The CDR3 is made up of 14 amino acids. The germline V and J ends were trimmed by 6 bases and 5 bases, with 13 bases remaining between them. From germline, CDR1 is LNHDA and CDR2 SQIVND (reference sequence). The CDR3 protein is CASRTGTGTGELFF. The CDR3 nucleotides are TGTGCCAGTAGGACGGGTACGGGAACCGGGGAGCTGTTTTTT.

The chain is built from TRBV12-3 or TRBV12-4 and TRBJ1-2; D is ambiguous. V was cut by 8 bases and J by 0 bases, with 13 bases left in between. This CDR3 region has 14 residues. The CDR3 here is CASGSAGANYGYTF. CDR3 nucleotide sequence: TGTGCCAGCGGATCGGCCGGAGCTAACTATGGCTACACCTTC.